What follows is one T cell receptor beta chain and its context. Antigen specificity is unknown. Primers included in the PCR were 60 Vbeta and 13 Jbeta primers. Assay: immunoSEQ multiplex PCR; the TCRdb copy retains only in-frame clones and omits some. Among approximately 110,000 clones listed, about 85% were seen once. The CDR3 is 17 residues long. With 4 bases clipped from V and 3 bases from J, the junction kept 7 bases outside the gene matches. Germline CDR1 reads SEHNR; CDR2 reads FQNEAQ (reference sequence). These data belong to a study of cytomegalovirus exposure and HLA in healthy donors. Study-level findings and limits: Sequencing likely generated an artifact that appeared as a cluster of highly shared sequence variants.

This receptor was identified in a man in his fifties in good health and CMV-seronegative. The sequencing input was PBMCs. The rearrangement links TRBV7-9 to TRBJ1-3; 12 positions match TRBD1. The CDR3 loop reads CASSWTGTGGGGNTIYF. CDR3 DNA: TGTGCCAGCAGCTGGACTGGGACAGGGGGCGGTGGAAACACCATATATTTT. The complete variable domain, with remaining parts taken from reference TRBV7-9 and TRBJ1-3, reads DTGVSQNPRHKITKRGQNVTFRCDPISEHNRLYWYRQTLGQGPEFLTYFQNEAQLEKSRLLSDRFSAERPKGSFSTLEIQRTEQGDSAMYLCASSWTGTGGGGNTIYFGEGSWLTVV.